The subject of this entry is one T cell receptor beta chain. The sample is drawn from a study of shared clonotypes between healthy human individuals. Whole-study context: The donor pool was made up of a couple of women and a few men aged 18 to 49.

Deep-level settings were used for running the assay. Study processing details: Junction-only sequences produced by ImmunoSEQ had no quality scores, so filtering differed. Generated by immunoSEQ multiplex PCR, the TCRdb table keeps only in-frame clones and is missing some. Clone size and the V and J calls come from that table; the DNA yielded D and trimming. This table holds around 450,000 clones, 70% to 80% found once. With V trimmed by 2 bases and J by 5 bases, 6 bases remained unmatched. The CDR3 consists of 14 residues. Germline V gene data show CDR1 as MNHNY and CDR2 as SVGAGI (reference sequence).

The material sequenced was PBMCs. The chain combines TRBV6-6 with TRBJ2-7, with 7 nucleotides matching TRBD1. This receptor was obtained from a woman aged 40-49 years in good health. Some clones in this sample may be carry-over from other donors' samples. CDR3 bases: TGTGCCAGCAGTTACGAGGGGGCTCGGCACGAGCAGTACTTC. Its protein product is CASSYEGARHEQYF.